This TCR beta chain was recorded in a study of T cell repertoires in cytomegalovirus infection. On the study more broadly: Evidence of both CMV infection and a matching HLA type came from public TCR beta signatures. The study, taken as a whole, reports: CMV-specific TCR beta clonotypes restricted by HLA-C were the ones dominating the ex vivo response. The study identified carriers of CMV plus the relevant HLA from cumulative public TCR beta family frequency.

Each CDR3 protein gets one entry after TCRdb re-called the reads with MiXCR. The sample has 680,000 or so distinct CDR3 sequences, approximately 33% seen once. As concerns this clonotype: As yet, its antigen is unknown.

The V segment lost 5 bases and the J segment 5 bases; nucleotides outside the gene matches: 12. Germline-derived CDR1 and CDR2 are DFQATT and SNEGSKA (reference sequence). This CDR3 is built from 15 residues. Material: cultured PBMCs, obtained from culture after CMV antigen stimulation. This chain connects TRBV20-1 to TRBJ2-1; 7 bases match TRBD1. This receptor was obtained from a human donor in good health (CMV status not recorded). Some clones in this sample may be carry-over from other donors' samples. In DNA form, the CDR3 reads TGCAGTGCTCCTCAGGCGAGACAGGGAGACAATGAGCAGTTCTTC. Translating gives CSAPQARQGDNEQFF.